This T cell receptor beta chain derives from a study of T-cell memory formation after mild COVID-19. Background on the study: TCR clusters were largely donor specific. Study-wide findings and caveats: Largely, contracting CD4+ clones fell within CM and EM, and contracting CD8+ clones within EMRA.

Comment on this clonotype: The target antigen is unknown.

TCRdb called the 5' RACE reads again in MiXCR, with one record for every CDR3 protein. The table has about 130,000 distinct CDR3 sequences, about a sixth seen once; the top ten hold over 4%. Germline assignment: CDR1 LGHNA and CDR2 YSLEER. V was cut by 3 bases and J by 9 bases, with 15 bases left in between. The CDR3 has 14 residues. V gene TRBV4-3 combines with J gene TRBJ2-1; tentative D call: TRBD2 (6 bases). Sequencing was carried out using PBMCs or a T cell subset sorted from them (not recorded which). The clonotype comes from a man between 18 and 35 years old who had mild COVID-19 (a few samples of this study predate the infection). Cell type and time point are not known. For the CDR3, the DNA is TGCGCCAGCAGCCAGGAGACTAGGTCGTTTGAGCAGTTCTTC. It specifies CASSQETRSFEQFF.